This TCR beta chain was recorded in a study of identical twins. Overall study findings and caveats: Partial confounding of zero-insertion analyses by invariant MAIT and iNKT cells was possible. For cord blood, abundant beta clonotypes had fewer insertions, unlike memory repertoires, which showed none. Models, which agreed with sharing between unrelated individuals, nonetheless underestimated the out-of-frame TCR alpha sharing seen in monozygotic twins.

cDNA carried unique molecular identifiers, and a universal primer site was added by template switching. TCRdb ran MiXCR on the 5' RACE reads and lists one entry per CDR3 protein. This table has 500,000 or so distinct CDR3 sequences, approximately 15% appearing once. The CDR3 covers 15 residues. Germline V CDR1 and CDR2: LGHDT, YNNKEL (reference sequence). V lost 3 bases and J 9 bases, leaving 18 bases between the germline ends. Comment on this clonotype: Its specificity is not known.

These data were also reused for a study on yellow fever vaccine responses in identical twins.

The receptor's source is a woman aged 18-35 years in good health. Sample: CD4+ T cells sorted from blood. This sequence joins TRBV3-1 and TRBJ2-1; D tentatively fits TRBD1 or TRBD2 (5 bases each). The CDR3 nucleotides are TGTGCCAGCAGCCAGTGGCCGGGGACCTCGGGTGAGCAGTTCTTC. This translates into CASSQWPGTSGEQFF.